Shown below are 8 T cell receptor beta chains from a single sample sequenced in a study of regulatory T cells in long-lasting Graves disease. Both iRepertoire HTBI primers and Arm-PCR of CDR3 regions were used to build the TCR beta libraries. TCRdb recomputed calls from the multiplex PCR reads with MiXCR, one row per CDR3 protein. In the table there are 400,000 to 500,000 distinct CDR3 sequences, roughly 17% of which are singletons. Time point defined: newly diagnosed GD, antithyroid drugs for less than 3 months. RNA isolated from PBMCs was used to make the TCR library. The same sample was also used in a study of T cells in Graves' hyperthyroidism and ophthalmopathy.

Sequencing was performed on peripheral blood mononuclear cells (PBMCs), taken at new diagnosis, from a patient treated with antithyroid drugs. All receptors come from a woman between 18 and 29 years old with Graves disease.

This clonotype has a handful of counts. The chain links TRBV24-1 to TRBJ2-6; D not resolved. Trimming left V 5 bases short and J 0 bases short, with 7 bases between. CDR1 is KGHDR and CDR2 is SFDVKD in the germline V gene. The CDR3 is 15 residues long. This CDR3 reads CATSAVGSGANVLTF. Here the CDR3 DNA reads TGTGCCACCAGTGCCGTCGGCTCTGGGGCCAACGTCCTGACTTTC.

There are a few counts of this clonotype. The rearrangement uses TRBV30 and TRBJ2-2; D possibly uses TRBD1 or TRBD2 (5 bases each). This CDR3 comprises 16 residues. Trimming cost V 6 bases and J 0 bases, with 17 bases left between them. Germline assignment: CDR1 GTSNPN and CDR2 SVGIG (reference sequence). CDR3 coding DNA: TGTGCCTGCCAAAGAGGGGAAAACACGAACACCGGGGAGCTGTTTTTT. This sequence encodes CACQRGENTNTGELFF.

Many counts were recorded for this clonotype. This chain links TRBV7-2 with TRBJ2-1; 11 nucleotides agree with TRBD2. Germline assignment: CDR1 SGHTA and CDR2 FQGNSA. CDR3 length: 15 amino acids. V lost 3 bases, J lost 5 bases, and 3 bases stayed unmatched. CDR3 sequence reads: CASSFSGRGDNEQFF. The CDR3 DNA is TGTGCCAGCAGCTTTAGCGGGAGGGGAGACAATGAGCAGTTCTTC.

This clonotype was seen many times. This chain joins TRBV10-2 and TRBJ1-2, with D maybe TRBD1 (5 bases). The CDR3 length is 12 residues. V was shortened by 6 bases and J by 4 bases, with 9 bases between the two germline ends. Germline assignment: CDR1 WSHSY and CDR2 SAAADI. The CDR3 region has the DNA TGCGCCAGCAGCGACAGCTTCTATGGCTACACCTTC. It is translated as CASSDSFYGYTF.

In its sample, this clonotype was seen a few times. The chain joins TRBV10-3 to TRBJ2-7; D unresolved. V lost 7 bases and J 3 bases, leaving 10 bases between the germline ends. Germline V gene data show CDR1 as ENHRY and CDR2 as SYGVKD. This CDR3 contains 12 residues. The CDR3 spells CAIKDRLYEQYF. CDR3 nucleotide sequence: TGTGCCATCAAGGACCGACTCTACGAGCAGTACTTC.

There are many counts of this clonotype. V gene TRBV2 combines with J gene TRBJ1-2, with D maybe TRBD1 (5 bases). Germline V CDR1 and CDR2: SNHLY, FYNNEI. The CDR3 has 14 amino acids. V lost 8 bases, J lost 5 bases, and 18 bases lay in between. CDR3 in DNA: TGTGCCAGCTCTGAGGGGACCATAGATTATGGCTACACCTTC. Protein product: CASSEGTIDYGYTF.

This clonotype occurred many times. The genes are TRBV28 and TRBJ2-5; 8 bases fit TRBD1. Trimming at V came to 5 bases and at J to 9 bases, leaving 14 bases not matched to a gene. CDR1 is MDHEN and CDR2 is SYDVKM in the germline V gene. This CDR3 comprises 15 residues. The CDR3 DNA reads as TGTGCCAGCAGTACTACAGGGGGTGTTAAGAGTTCCCAGTACTTC. Translation gives CASSTTGGVKSSQYF.

This clonotype has a handful of counts. The rearrangement uses TRBV20-1 and TRBJ1-5, with D perhaps TRBD1 (5 bases). The germline V gene has CDR1 DFQATT and CDR2 SNEGSKA (reference sequence). V was cut by 0 bases and J by 3 bases, with 18 bases left in between. This CDR3 comprises 17 residues. The CDR3 loop is CSAREGFGQGYNQPQHF. The CDR3 DNA follows: TGCAGTGCTAGAGAAGGTTTCGGGCAGGGCTACAATCAGCCCCAGCATTTT.